The present T cell receptor beta chain was sequenced within a study of identifying expanded T cells in peripheral blood. With 4 bases clipped from V and 0 bases from J, the junction kept 5 bases outside the gene matches. This CDR3 has 17 amino acids. Germline CDR1 is SGHKS and CDR2 is YYEKEE (reference sequence). Assay: immunoSEQ multiplex PCR; the TCRdb copy retains only in-frame clones and omits some. The data show about 89,000 clones, with 70% to 90% seen just once and 5.5% to 6.5% held by the top ten. The chain links TRBV5-5 to TRBJ2-6, with 9 positions matching TRBD1. The clonotype was recovered from a person aged 18 to 69 in good health. Sequencing was carried out using blood. CDR3 nucleotides: TGTGCCAGCAGCCCACAGGGGGCTCGCTCTGGGGCCAACGTCCTGACTTTC. This sequence encodes CASSPQGARSGANVLTF.